This T cell receptor beta chain was recorded in a study of blood T cell repertoires in COVID-19 (dated by TCRdb to 2020 to 2022). Background for the entire study: Samples covering the acute and convalescent phases of COVID-19 were provided by collaborators in the United States, Italy and Spain. The material from the prospective study consisted of cDNA or gDNA derived from T cells, B-cell-depleted T cells, or PBMCs. Deeply sampled blood TCRbeta repertoires from subjects exposed to, actively infected with, or recovered from COVID-19 were included in the dataset. The repertoires were made available in a free public database intended to serve as a resource for research on the immune response to SARS-CoV-2. Samples came from the ongoing ImmuneRACE study (first 160 participants) plus 1,254 subjects from 6 global collaborators. The sample metadata nearly always contained a de-identified subject ID, COVID-19 status, age in years and sex. HLA class I and class II types, where available, came from metadata supplied by the sample provider rather than from assay-based typing.

Whole blood was collected in K2EDTA tubes by collaborating institutions according to the institutions' own protocols. Collaborator samples were shipped for TCRbeta analysis as frozen whole blood, isolated PBMCs, or DNA extracted from either sample type. Worth noting for this clone: Its antigen remains unidentified. Per-base quality was not reported, and no clone a single base away is much larger than it.

The CDR3, from cysteine to phenylalanine, totals 17 residues. Only the CDR3 DNA is retained, 51 bases long and in frame from the first base. CDR1 and CDR2, looked up from the germline V gene (reference sequence), are LNHDA and SQIVND. For this chain, trimming is 3 bases at the V end and 9 bases at the J end, and the number of junction bases without a gene match is 10. Broader findings and caveats from the paper: The amount of clinical and demographic metadata varied by source and participant and was provided uncurated.

TCRbeta CDR3 regions were amplified from genomic DNA using the immunoSEQ Assay, a bias-controlled multiplex PCR. For the original study's pipeline: The number of nucleated cells in each sample was estimated from the amplification of reference gene primers within the assay. Sequence reads were collapsed and filtered to measure the absolute abundance of every unique TCRbeta CDR3 rearrangement. Productive Simpson clonality was computed per sample as the square root of Simpson's diversity index over productive rearrangements. TCRdb stores this immuneACCESS table with in-frame sequences only. Part of the clones is absent; in the studies checked, under half of the shortfall reflects unresolved V genes, and no reason is known for the rest. The DNA was the basis for D and trimming; V, J and clone size are from that table. The sample data list roughly 250,000 clones, and approximately 84% of these were observed just once. In total, the top ten clones hold 1.5% to 2% of the sample.

In this chain, TRBV19 is recombined with TRBJ1-6; 11 central nucleotides agree with TRBD1. The receptor comes from a woman over 75 with acute or convalescent COVID-19. Sequenced input: peripheral blood. DNA sequence: TGTGCCAGTAGTATTGGAGGACAGGGGGCCGTCGGTTCACCCCTCCACTTT. Its protein reads: CASSIGGQGAVGSPLHF.